This TCR beta chain was sequenced for a study of blood T cell repertoires in COVID-19. At the level of the study: Some COVID-19 samples were acute and others convalescent; all came from the United States, Italy and Spain. The cDNA or gDNA used as material had been derived from T cells, B-cell-depleted T cells, or PBMCs.

Authors' processing steps: Nucleated cell counts were estimated from reference gene primer amplification. Profiling relied on immunoSEQ multiplex PCR, and the TCRdb table lists in-frame clones only, not all of them. V and J calls and clone size follow that table, whereas D and trimming were derived from the DNA. The data contain hundreds of thousands of clones, just over 85% of them singletons. With V trimmed by 6 bases and J by 4 bases, 6 bases remained unmatched. The CDR3 consists of 14 residues. The V gene's germline CDR1 is SNHLY and CDR2 FYNNEI. Source material: peripheral blood. This TCR derives from a man older than 75 with acute or convalescent COVID-19. The V call is TRBV2, the J call TRBJ1-2; TRBD1 aligns across 9 bases. For the CDR3, the DNA is TGTGCCAGCAGGGAGACAGGGGGGACCTATGGCTACACCTTC. It specifies CASRETGGTYGYTF.